The next 14 T cell receptor beta chains were all read from a single sample in a study of cytomegalovirus exposure and HLA in healthy donors (dated by TCRdb to 2016 to 2017). Libraries were made using the immunoSEQ multiplex PCR assay. For the multiplex PCR, a mixture combining 60 forward primers for TCR Vbeta segments and 13 reverse primers for TCR Jbeta segments was used. TCRdb's version of the immuneACCESS table is confined to in-frame rearrangements and falls short of the full clone set. An unresolved V gene accounts for under half of the shortfall where checked; the remainder is of unknown origin. This sample gives approximately 84,000 clones in total; approximately 69% of them show up just once. About 8.6% of the sample lies in the top ten. Sequences were obtained from PBMCs. These TCRs come from a man in his forties in good health and CMV-seropositive.

V usage is TRBV5-8 and J usage is TRBJ1-6; unclear D gene. CDR1 SGHTS and CDR2 YDEGEE come from the germline V gene. This CDR3 is 14 amino acids long. V was pared by 0 bases and J by 8 bases, with 9 bases between. CDR3 in amino acids: CASSLENSYSPLHF. DNA for the CDR3: TGTGCCAGCAGCTTGGAGAACTCATATTCACCCCTCCACTTT.

The chain recombines TRBV5-4 with TRBJ2-1, with 12 bases matching TRBD2. The CDR3 has 15 residues. Germline CDR1 SGHNT, CDR2 YYREEE (reference sequence). V dropped 0 bases and J dropped 10; count of bases not matched to a gene: 5. This CDR3 reads CASSLATSGSGEQFF. CDR3 in DNA: TGTGCCAGCAGCTTGGCGACTAGCGGGAGTGGCGAGCAGTTCTTC. Full variable domain (rest looked up from reference TRBV5-4 and TRBJ2-1): ETGVTQSPTHLIKTRGQQVTLRCSSQSGHNTVSWYQQALGQGPQFIFQYYREEENGRGNFPPRFSGLQFPNYSSELNVNALELDDSALYLCASSLATSGSGEQFFGPGTRLTVL.

This chain links TRBV29-1 with TRBJ2-1; D perhaps matches TRBD1 (5 bases). The CDR3 totals 14 residues. Germline CDR1 SQVTM, CDR2 ANQGSEA. V dropped 4 bases and J dropped 0 bases, with 10 bases sitting between them. CDR3 DNA sequence: TGCAGCGTTGTAAGGGGTAACTCCTACAATGAGCAGTTCTTC. Amino acid sequence: CSVVRGNSYNEQFF.

The chain couples TRBV28 to TRBJ1-2; D might be TRBD1 (5 bases). Germline V gene sequence: CDR1 MDHEN, CDR2 SYDVKM. The length of the CDR3 is 14 residues. V dropped 6 bases and J dropped 3 bases, with 14 bases sitting between them. Here the CDR3 DNA reads TGTGCCAGCAGGGTAGGCGGGACCGACTATGGCTACACCTTC. Encoded protein: CASRVGGTDYGYTF.

The J gene is TRBJ1-2, the V gene TRBV14; 8 positions match TRBD1. The CDR3 is 12 residues long. CDR1 and CDR2 from the germline V gene are SGHDN and FVKESK. The junction had 3 bases not matched to a gene; V was cut back by 4 bases and J by 8 bases. CDR3 sequence: CASSLDRVGYTF. The CDR3 region has the DNA TGTGCCAGCAGCCTGGACAGGGTAGGCTACACCTTC.

V gene TRBV7-7 combines with J gene TRBJ2-1, with a weak D call TRBD1 (6 bases). The CDR3 runs 13 residues. Trimming stripped 1 base from V and 5 bases from J, with 6 bases between. Germline assignment: CDR1 SSHAT and CDR2 FNYEAQ (reference sequence). The CDR3 DNA sequence: TGTGCCAGCAGCTTAGGGGACAACAATGAGCAGTTCTTC. Translating gives CASSLGDNNEQFF.

Only one count was recorded for this clone. The chain is built from TRBV7-9 and TRBJ1-1, with D possibly TRBD1 on 5 matching bases. The germline V and J ends were trimmed by 2 bases and 4 bases, with 11 bases remaining between them. Germline V lookup: CDR1 SEHNR, CDR2 FQNEAQ (reference sequence). There are 14 residues in the CDR3. The CDR3 DNA sequence: TGTGCCAGCAGCTTATCGGGGGTTTCCACTGAAGCTTTCTTT. It translates to CASSLSGVSTEAFF. Looking up the rest from reference TRBV7-9 and TRBJ1-1 gives the full variable domain: DTGVSQNPRHKITKRGQNVTFRCDPISEHNRLYWYRQTLGQGPEFLTYFQNEAQLEKSRLLSDRFSAERPKGSFSTLEIQRTEQGDSAMYLCASSLSGVSTEAFFGQGTRLTVV.

The chain couples TRBV9 to TRBJ2-1; 15 nucleotides line up with TRBD2. The CDR3 is made up of 14 amino acids. Germline trimming cut 4 bases from V and 10 bases from J; bases unmatched to any gene: 3. In germline, CDR1 is SGDLS, CDR2 YYNGEE. Here the CDR3 DNA reads TGTGCCAGCAGCTCCGGACTAGCGGGAGGGGAGCAGTTCTTC. It yields the protein CASSSGLAGGEQFF.

V gene TRBV9 combines with J gene TRBJ1-2; D remains ambiguous. This CDR3 contains 13 residues. CDR1 is SGDLS and CDR2 is YYNGEE in the germline V gene. V dropped 4 bases and J dropped 2 bases, with 9 bases sitting between them. CDR3 in amino acids: CASSPDTNYGYTF. Here the CDR3 DNA reads TGTGCCAGCAGCCCAGACACAAACTATGGCTACACCTTC.

V is TRBV7-2 and J is TRBJ1-1; D may be TRBD1 (6 bases). The CDR3 spans 14 residues. CDR1 SGHTA and CDR2 FQGNSA come from the germline V gene. Trimming removed 2 bases at V and 6 bases at J, with 13 bases between. CDR3 sequence (DNA): TGTGCCAGCAGCTTAAATCCAGGGGACCCTGAAGCTTTCTTT. It encodes CASSLNPGDPEAFF.

The chain has TRBV27 and TRBJ1-6; D gene unclear. CDR1 is MNHEY, CDR2 SMNVEV, per germline (reference sequence). This CDR3 spans 11 amino acids. The ends were cut back, 6 bases at V and 10 bases at J, with 7 bases in the middle. The CDR3 nucleotides read TGTGCCAGCAGGTTAGTATCACCCCTCCACTTT. This gives the protein CASRLVSPLHF.

Concerning this clone itself: Additional DNA sequences in this sample encode the identical CDR3. The chain uses TRBV9 and TRBJ2-3, with TRBD1 as a possible D gene (7 bases). Trimming took 4 bases from V and 4 from J, leaving 13 bases between them. CDR1 is SGDLS, CDR2 YYNGEE, per germline. The CDR3 contains 14 residues. Written as DNA, the CDR3 is TGTGCCAGCAGCCCAGGAGGGGGCCCAGATACGCAGTATTTT. Its protein is CASSPGGGPDTQYF.

The V and J genes are TRBV7-8 and TRBJ2-5, with 8 bases identical to TRBD1. With 2 bases clipped from V and 5 bases from J, the junction kept 1 base outside the gene matches. CDR1 is SGHVS and CDR2 is FQNEAQ in the germline V gene. The CDR3 covers 13 residues. DNA of the CDR3: TGTGCCAGCAGCTTAAACAGGGGGGAGACCCAGTACTTC. This sequence encodes CASSLNRGETQYF.

In its sample, this clone was seen a few times. V gene TRBV6-1 combines with J gene TRBJ2-3; no firm D call. V was shortened by 4 bases and J by 0 bases, with 11 bases between the two germline ends. The CDR3 totals 15 residues. Germline V gives CDR1 MNHNS, CDR2 SASEGT. CDR3 sequence (DNA): TGTGCCAGCAGTGCCGATGACACAAGCACAGATACGCAGTATTTT. This encodes CASSADDTSTDTQYF.